This TCR beta chain is from a study of blood T cell repertoires in COVID-19. Germline V gene sequence: CDR1 SGHRS, CDR2 YFSETQ. The junction had 5 bases not matched to a gene; V was cut back by 4 bases and J by 5 bases. CDR3 length: 13 amino acids. Cohort assignment relied on participant-reported clinical history. Sequencing used immunoSEQ multiplex PCR; TCRdb keeps in-frame clones, though not all of them. The table records around 150,000 clones, 80% to 85% of them present only once. The chain has TRBV5-1 and TRBJ2-5; 7 nucleotides agree with TRBD1. The sequence derives from a woman aged 60-70 years who had recovered from COVID-19. The sample comprised PBMCs or T cells enriched from blood (not recorded which). The CDR3 DNA is TGCGCCAGCAGCCTGACAGGGCTTGAGACCCAGTACTTC. Translated, it gives CASSLTGLETQYF.